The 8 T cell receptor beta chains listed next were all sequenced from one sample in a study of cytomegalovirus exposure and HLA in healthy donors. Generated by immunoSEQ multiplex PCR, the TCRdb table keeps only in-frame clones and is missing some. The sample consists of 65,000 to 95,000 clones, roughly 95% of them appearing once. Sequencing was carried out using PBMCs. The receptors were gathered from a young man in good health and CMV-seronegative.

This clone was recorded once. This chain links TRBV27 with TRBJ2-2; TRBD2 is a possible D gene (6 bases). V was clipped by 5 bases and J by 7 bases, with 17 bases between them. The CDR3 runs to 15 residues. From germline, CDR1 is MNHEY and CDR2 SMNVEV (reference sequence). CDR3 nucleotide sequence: TGTGCCAGCAGTCAGGTCCAGGGAGGCAACGGGGAGCTGTTTTTT. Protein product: CASSQVQGGNGELFF.

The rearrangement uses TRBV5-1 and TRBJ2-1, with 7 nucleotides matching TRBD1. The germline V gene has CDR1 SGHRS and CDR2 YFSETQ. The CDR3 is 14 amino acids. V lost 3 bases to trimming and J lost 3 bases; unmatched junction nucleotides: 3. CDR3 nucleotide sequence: TGCGCCAGCAGCTCCGGGACAGACTACAATGAGCAGTTCTTC. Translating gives CASSSGTDYNEQFF.

CDR3 in amino acids: CASSSPWRTGDEKLFF. CDR3 bases: TGTGCCAGCAGCTCACCGTGGAGGACAGGGGATGAAAAACTGTTTTTT. V is TRBV7-3 and J is TRBJ1-4; 9 bases line up with TRBD1. CDR1 is SGHTA, CDR2 FQGTGA, per germline. J was trimmed by 6 bases and V by 4 bases; bases with no gene match: 9. The length of the CDR3 is 16 residues.

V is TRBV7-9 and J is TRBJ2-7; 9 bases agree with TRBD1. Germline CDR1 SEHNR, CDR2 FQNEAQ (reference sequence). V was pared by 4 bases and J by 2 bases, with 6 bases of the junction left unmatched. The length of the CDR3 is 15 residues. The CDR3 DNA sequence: TGTGCCAGCAGCTACACCGGGACAGGGACCTACGAGCAGTACTTC. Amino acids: CASSYTGTGTYEQYF.

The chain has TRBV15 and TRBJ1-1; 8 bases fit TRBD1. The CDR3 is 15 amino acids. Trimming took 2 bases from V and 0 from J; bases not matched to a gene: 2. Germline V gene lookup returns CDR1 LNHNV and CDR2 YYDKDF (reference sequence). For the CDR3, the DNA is TGTGCCACCAGCAGAAAACAGGGGGTGAACACTGAAGCTTTCTTT. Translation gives CATSRKQGVNTEAFF. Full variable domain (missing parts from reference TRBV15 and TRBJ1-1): DAMVIQNPRYQVTQFGKPVTLSCSQTLNHNVMYWYQQKSSQAPKLLFHYYDKDFNNEADTPDNFQSRRPNTSFCFLDIRSPGLGDTAMYLCATSRKQGVNTEAFFGQGTRLTVV.

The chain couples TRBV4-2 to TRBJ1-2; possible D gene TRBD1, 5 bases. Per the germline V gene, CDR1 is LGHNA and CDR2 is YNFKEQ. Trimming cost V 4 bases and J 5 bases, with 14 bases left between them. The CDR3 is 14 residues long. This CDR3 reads CASSPMGRGYGYTF. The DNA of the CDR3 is TGTGCCAGCAGCCCAATGGGGCGGGGATATGGCTACACCTTC.

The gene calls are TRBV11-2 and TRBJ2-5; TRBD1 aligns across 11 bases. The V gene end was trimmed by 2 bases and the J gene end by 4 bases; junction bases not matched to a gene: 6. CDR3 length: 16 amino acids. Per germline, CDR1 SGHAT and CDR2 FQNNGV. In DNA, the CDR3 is TGTGCCAGCAGCTTACGGACAGGGGGCTCGGGAGAGACCCAGTACTTC. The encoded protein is CASSLRTGGSGETQYF.

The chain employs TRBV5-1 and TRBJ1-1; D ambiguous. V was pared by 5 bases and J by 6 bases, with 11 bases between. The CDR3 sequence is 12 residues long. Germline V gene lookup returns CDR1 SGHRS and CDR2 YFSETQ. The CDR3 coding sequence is TGCGCCAGCAGGGAGGGAGGCCCTGAAGCTTTCTTT. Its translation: CASREGGPEAFF.